Below, 25 T cell receptor beta chains from the same sample are listed, as sequenced in a study of blood T cell repertoires in COVID-19. Repertoires were generated with immunoSEQ multiplex PCR, while TCRdb's copy carries only in-frame clones and drops some. This table holds around 280,000 clones, around 87% found once. Sequenced input: PBMCs or T cells enriched from blood (not recorded which). The receptors were sampled from a woman aged 18-29 years with acute COVID-19.

This clone was recorded a few times. The chain joins TRBV7-2 to TRBJ2-2; 7 nucleotides agree with TRBD2. The V and J ends lost 6 bases and 6 bases, in that order; junction bases with no gene match: 10. Germline CDR1 is SGHTA and CDR2 is FQGNSA. The CDR3 length is 15 residues. CDR3 sequence: CASRIGLVGAGELFF. The CDR3 DNA sequence: TGTGCCAGCAGAATTGGACTAGTTGGGGCCGGGGAGCTGTTTTTT.

V usage is TRBV11-2 and J usage is TRBJ1-1; 10 positions agree with TRBD1. CDR1 and CDR2 (germline): SGHAT, FQNNGV. The CDR3 runs to 16 residues. J was trimmed by 0 bases and V by 4 bases; bases with no gene match: 5. For the CDR3, the DNA is TGTGCCAGCAGCTCGACAGGGGGCCTCGTGAACACTGAAGCTTTCTTT. The encoded protein is CASSSTGGLVNTEAFF.

This chain connects TRBV7-2 to TRBJ2-1, with D tentatively TRBD2 (5 bases). Germline V gene sequence: CDR1 SGHTA, CDR2 FQGNSA. Trimming pared 4 bases from V and 3 bases from J, leaving 16 bases between. The CDR3 spans 16 residues. The CDR3 nucleotides read TGTGCCAGCAGCTCCCGGGGAAGCGGAAGCTACAATGAGCAGTTCTTC. It specifies CASSSRGSGSYNEQFF.

The V gene is TRBV12-5, the J gene TRBJ1-3, with 10 bases aligning to TRBD1. Germline trimming cut 0 bases from V and 0 bases from J; bases unmatched to any gene: 5. The CDR3 spans 18 residues. Germline CDR1 is LGHNT and CDR2 is FRNRAP. The CDR3 DNA is TGTGCTAGTGGTTTGGTACAGGGACAGGGGTACTCTGGAAACACCATATATTTT. This encodes CASGLVQGQGYSGNTIYF.

The chain has TRBV7-3 and TRBJ2-7, with D possibly being TRBD2 (6 bases). The CDR3 spans 16 residues. Germline lookup yields CDR1 SGHTA and CDR2 FQGTGA. The V end lost 2 bases, the J end lost 0 bases, and 14 bases lay between the germline ends. The CDR3 region is CASSLGGSGSSYEQYF. In nucleotides, the CDR3 is TGTGCCAGCAGCTTAGGGGGTAGCGGTAGCTCCTACGAGCAGTACTTC.

The rearrangement uses TRBV19 and TRBJ2-3; no reliable D call. CDR3 length equals 13 residues. CDR1 LNHDA and CDR2 SQIVND come from the germline V gene (reference sequence). Trimming took 3 bases from V and 2 from J, leaving 6 bases between them. The DNA of the CDR3 is TGTGCCAGTAGTATTATAGCCACAGATACGCAGTATTTT. This codes for CASSIIATDTQYF.

This chain uses TRBV3-1 (or the pseudogene TRBV3-2) with TRBJ1-2; D not certain. V lost 1 base, J lost 4 bases, and 10 bases lay in between. CDR3 length: 14 residues. CDR1 is LGHDT, CDR2 YNNKEL, per germline (reference sequence). The CDR3 DNA follows: TGTGCCAGCAGCCAAGGTATGCAGTCCTATGGCTACACCTTC. Translation: CASSQGMQSYGYTF.

This clone is a singleton in its sample. The rearrangement joins TRBV7-8 to TRBJ1-4; 7 bases line up with TRBD1. The V segment lost 3 bases and the J segment 5 bases; nucleotides outside the gene matches: 9. The length of the CDR3 is 16 residues. Germline-derived CDR1 and CDR2 are SGHVS and FQNEAQ. The CDR3 reads CASSLSRGRVNEKLFF. The CDR3 DNA reads as TGTGCCAGCAGCTTGTCGAGGGGGCGCGTCAATGAAAAACTGTTTTTT.

The chain has TRBV28 and TRBJ1-1; possible D gene TRBD1, 5 bases. The CDR3 is 14 amino acids. V was trimmed by 2 bases and J by 5 bases, leaving 12 bases between them. Germline CDR1 is MDHEN and CDR2 is SYDVKM. The DNA for the CDR3 is TGTGCCAGCAGTTTAGCCCAGGGAGGGACTGAAGCTTTCTTT. This codes for CASSLAQGGTEAFF.

CDR3 residues: CASSLVGGTPLNEKLFF. The CDR3 DNA sequence: TGTGCCAGCAGCTTAGTCGGGGGGACGCCCTTGAATGAAAAACTGTTTTTT. The gene calls are TRBV11-3 and TRBJ1-4; tentative D call: TRBD1 (5 bases). Per the germline V gene, CDR1 is SGHNT and CDR2 is YENEEA. This CDR3 region has 17 residues. V lost 1 base and J lost 5, with 17 bases in between.

The rearrangement links TRBV7-2 to TRBJ2-7, with 8 nucleotides matching TRBD1. With 6 bases clipped from V and 2 bases from J, the junction kept 6 bases outside the gene matches. This CDR3 comprises 14 residues. Germline-derived CDR1 and CDR2 are SGHTA and FQGNSA. The CDR3 sequence is CASRTGTGAYEQYF. The CDR3 bases are TGTGCCAGCAGAACCGGGACAGGAGCCTACGAGCAGTACTTC.

The J gene is TRBJ2-1, the V gene TRBV27; 16 positions agree with TRBD2. J was trimmed by 0 bases and V by 0 bases; bases with no gene match: 5. CDR3 length: 20 amino acids. Germline loops: CDR1 MNHEY, CDR2 SMNVEV (reference sequence). The CDR3 region is CASSLSWGLAGGPSYNEQFF. The CDR3 nucleotides read TGTGCCAGCAGTTTATCGTGGGGACTAGCGGGAGGGCCCTCCTACAATGAGCAGTTCTTC.

The chain employs TRBV2 and TRBJ1-2, with 9 nucleotides matching TRBD1. Trimming at V came to 0 bases and at J to 8 bases, leaving 7 bases not matched to a gene. From germline, CDR1 is SNHLY and CDR2 FYNNEI. The CDR3 runs 15 residues. For the CDR3, the DNA is TGTGCCAGCAGTGAAGCCGGGGGGGACAGGGACGGCTACACCTTC. It is translated as CASSEAGGDRDGYTF.

The chain uses TRBV6-5 and TRBJ1-2; the match to TRBD1 covers 8 bases. The V and J ends lost 10 bases and 2 bases, in that order; junction bases with no gene match: 9. The CDR3 is made up of 14 amino acids. Germline V gene data show CDR1 as MNHEY and CDR2 as SVGAGI. The CDR3 coding sequence is TGTGCCACCGAACGGGACAGGACGAACTATGGCTACACCTTC. This encodes CATERDRTNYGYTF.

V gene TRBV19 combines with J gene TRBJ2-3; 7 nucleotides agree with TRBD2. V lost 5 bases to trimming and J lost 0 bases; unmatched junction nucleotides: 8. Germline-derived CDR1 and CDR2 are LNHDA and SQIVND (reference sequence). The CDR3 loop spans 16 amino acids. The CDR3 protein is CASSRLAVTSTDTQYF. For the CDR3, the DNA is TGTGCCAGTAGTCGGCTAGCGGTCACTAGCACAGATACGCAGTATTTT.

The J gene is TRBJ2-7, the V gene TRBV20-1; D might be TRBD2 (5 bases). The CDR3 is 10 residues long. CDR1 DFQATT and CDR2 SNEGSKA come from the germline V gene (reference sequence). V lost 6 bases and J lost 5, with 8 bases in between. CDR3 nucleotide sequence: TGCAGTGCCCTCGGGAACGAGCAGTACTTC. This codes for CSALGNEQYF.

This rearrangement joins TRBV27 to TRBJ2-1; tentative D call: TRBD2 (6 bases). This CDR3 region has 16 residues. V was trimmed by 5 bases and J by 3 bases, leaving 17 bases between them. Germline values: CDR1 MNHEY, CDR2 SMNVEV (reference sequence). CDR3 amino acids: CASSASGTRIYNEQFF. The CDR3 DNA follows: TGTGCCAGCAGTGCCTCCGGGACTCGAATCTACAATGAGCAGTTCTTC.

The V gene is TRBV5-5, the J gene TRBJ2-7; D is perhaps TRBD2 (6 bases). Per germline, CDR1 SGHKS and CDR2 YYEKEE (reference sequence). CDR3 size: 14 residues. V gave up 3 bases and J gave up 2 bases, with 12 bases separating them. Written as DNA, the CDR3 is TGTGCCAGCAGCTGGGGAGGTACTACCTACGAGCAGTACTTC. Translated, it gives CASSWGGTTYEQYF.

This chain links TRBV6-5 with TRBJ2-1, with 8 positions matching TRBD2. CDR1 MNHEY and CDR2 SVGAGI come from the germline V gene. The CDR3 consists of 16 residues. Germline trimming cut 2 bases from V and 0 bases from J; bases unmatched to any gene: 3. CDR3 nucleotide sequence: TGTGCCAGCAGTTACAAGGGGACTAGCTCCTACAATGAGCAGTTCTTC. It translates to CASSYKGTSSYNEQFF.

The V and J genes are TRBV14 and TRBJ2-1; 9 bases align to TRBD2. Germline V gene sequence: CDR1 SGHDN, CDR2 FVKESK. The V and J ends lost 0 bases and 8 bases, in that order; junction bases with no gene match: 11. The length of the CDR3 is 17 residues. CDR3 region: CASSQDTLLAGRDEQFF. Here the CDR3 DNA reads TGTGCCAGCAGCCAAGATACTTTACTAGCGGGTCGGGATGAGCAGTTCTTC.

Comments on this clone: The same CDR3 also results from other DNA sequences found in this sample. The chain is built from TRBV27 and TRBJ2-5, with 7 bases aligning to TRBD1. Germline loops: CDR1 MNHEY, CDR2 SMNVEV (reference sequence). V dropped 5 bases and J dropped 2; count of bases not matched to a gene: 2. This CDR3 spans 13 amino acids. CDR3 bases: TGTGCCAGCAGTCGACAGGGTCAAGAGACCCAGTACTTC. Amino acids: CASSRQGQETQYF.

This CDR3 reads CASSLGVAGGGSEQFF. The CDR3 DNA reads as TGTGCCAGCAGCTTAGGTGTAGCGGGAGGGGGTAGTGAGCAGTTCTTC. The rearrangement joins TRBV7-2 to TRBJ2-1; 11 nucleotides align to TRBD2. The CDR3 is 16 residues long. Germline CDR1 is SGHTA and CDR2 is FQGNSA. The V and J ends lost 1 base and 9 bases, in that order; junction bases with no gene match: 8.

The chain is built from TRBV18 and TRBJ2-7; the match to TRBD2 covers 9 bases. The germline V gene has CDR1 KGHSH and CDR2 LQKENI. The CDR3 runs to 17 residues. V was clipped by 3 bases and J by 5 bases; unmatched bases: 14. The CDR3 sequence: CASSPRGTSRRNDEQYF. CDR3 sequence (DNA): TGTGCCAGCTCACCCCGGGGGACTAGCCGCAGGAACGACGAGCAGTACTTC.

The V gene is TRBV7-2, the J gene TRBJ1-2; the match to TRBD1 covers 8 bases. This CDR3 has 17 amino acids. CDR1 and CDR2 from the germline V gene are SGHTA and FQGNSA. V trimming: 1 base; J trimming: 3 bases; junction bases outside the gene matches: 10. The CDR3 loop is CASSLVRGTGSYYGYTF. The CDR3, as DNA: TGTGCCAGCAGCTTAGTACGGGGGACAGGTTCCTACTATGGCTACACCTTC.

This chain uses TRBV28 with TRBJ2-1, with D unclear. Germline assignment: CDR1 MDHEN and CDR2 SYDVKM. This CDR3 is built from 17 residues. Trimming stripped 4 bases from V and 8 bases from J, with 24 bases between. The DNA of the CDR3 is TGTGCCAGCAGTTCAGTGGTGGTTACCCTCTTCACCGATGAGCAGTTCTTC. Translated, it gives CASSSVVVTLFTDEQFF. The variable domain in full, with the rest retrieved from reference TRBV28 and TRBJ2-1, is DVKVTQSSRYLVKRTGEKVFLECVQDMDHENMFWYRQDPGLGLRLIYFSYDVKMKEKGDIPEGYSVSREKKERFSLILESASTNQTSMYLCASSSVVVTLFTDEQFFGPGTRLTVL.